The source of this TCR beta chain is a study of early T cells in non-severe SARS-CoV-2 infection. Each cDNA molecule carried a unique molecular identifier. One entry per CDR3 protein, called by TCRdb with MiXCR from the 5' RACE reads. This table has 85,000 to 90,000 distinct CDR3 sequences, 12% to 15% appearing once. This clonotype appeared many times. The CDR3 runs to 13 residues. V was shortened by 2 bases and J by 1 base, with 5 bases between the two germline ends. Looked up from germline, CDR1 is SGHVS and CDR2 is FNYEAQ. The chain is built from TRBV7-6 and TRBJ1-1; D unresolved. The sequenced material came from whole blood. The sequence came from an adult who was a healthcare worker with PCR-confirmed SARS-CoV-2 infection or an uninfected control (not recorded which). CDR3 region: CASSLSRNTEAFF. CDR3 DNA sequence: TGTGCCAGCAGCTTATCACGGAACACTGAAGCTTTCTTT.